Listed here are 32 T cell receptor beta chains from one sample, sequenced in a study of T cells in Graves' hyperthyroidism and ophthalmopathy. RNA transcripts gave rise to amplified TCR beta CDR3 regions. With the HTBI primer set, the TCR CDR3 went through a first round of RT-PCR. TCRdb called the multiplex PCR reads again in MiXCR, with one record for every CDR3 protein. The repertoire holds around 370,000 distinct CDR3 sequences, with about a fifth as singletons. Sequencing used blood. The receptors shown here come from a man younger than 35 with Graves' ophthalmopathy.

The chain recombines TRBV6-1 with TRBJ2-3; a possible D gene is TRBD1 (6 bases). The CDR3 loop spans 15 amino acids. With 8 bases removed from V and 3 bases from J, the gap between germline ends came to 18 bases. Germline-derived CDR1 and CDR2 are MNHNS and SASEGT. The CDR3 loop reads CASGSREGVTDTQYF. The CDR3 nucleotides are TGTGCCAGCGGCAGTCGTGAGGGGGTAACAGATACGCAGTATTTT.

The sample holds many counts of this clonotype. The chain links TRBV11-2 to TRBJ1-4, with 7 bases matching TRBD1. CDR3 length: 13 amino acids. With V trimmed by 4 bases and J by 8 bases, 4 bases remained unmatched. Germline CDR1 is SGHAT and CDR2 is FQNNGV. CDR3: CASSWETGEKLFF. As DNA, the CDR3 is TGTGCCAGCAGCTGGGAGACAGGGGAAAAACTGTTTTTT. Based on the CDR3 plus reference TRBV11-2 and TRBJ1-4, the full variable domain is EAGVAQSPRYKIIEKRQSVAFWCNPISGHATLYWYQQILGQGPKLLIQFQNNGVVDDSQLPKDRFSAERLKGVDSTLKIQPAKLEDSAVYLCASSWETGEKLFFGSGTQLSVL.

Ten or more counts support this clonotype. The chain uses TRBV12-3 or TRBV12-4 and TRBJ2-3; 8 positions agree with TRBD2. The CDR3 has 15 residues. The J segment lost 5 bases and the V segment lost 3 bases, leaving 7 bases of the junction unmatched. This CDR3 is CASSFTGGLEDTQYF. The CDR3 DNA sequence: TGTGCCAGCAGTTTTACGGGGGGGCTGGAAGATACGCAGTATTTT.

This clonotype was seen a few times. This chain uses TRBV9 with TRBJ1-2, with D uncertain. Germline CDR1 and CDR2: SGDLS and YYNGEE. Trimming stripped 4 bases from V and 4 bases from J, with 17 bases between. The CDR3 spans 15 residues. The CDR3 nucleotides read TGTGCCAGCAGCCCTTTAACCAGCAACCGCTATGGCTACACCTTC. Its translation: CASSPLTSNRYGYTF.

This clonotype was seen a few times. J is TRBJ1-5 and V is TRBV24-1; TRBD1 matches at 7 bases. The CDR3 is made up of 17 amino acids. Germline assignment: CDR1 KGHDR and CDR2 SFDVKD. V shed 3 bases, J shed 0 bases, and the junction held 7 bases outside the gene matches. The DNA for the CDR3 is TGTGCCACCAGTGATGCGGGACAGTCTAATAGCAATCAGCCCCAGCATTTT. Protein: CATSDAGQSNSNQPQHF.

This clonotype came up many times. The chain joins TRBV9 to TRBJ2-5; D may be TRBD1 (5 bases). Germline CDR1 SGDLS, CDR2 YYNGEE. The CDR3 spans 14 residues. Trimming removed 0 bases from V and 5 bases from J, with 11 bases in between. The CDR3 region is CASSVGSGKETQYF. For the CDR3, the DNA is TGTGCCAGCAGCGTAGGGTCAGGGAAGGAGACCCAGTACTTC.

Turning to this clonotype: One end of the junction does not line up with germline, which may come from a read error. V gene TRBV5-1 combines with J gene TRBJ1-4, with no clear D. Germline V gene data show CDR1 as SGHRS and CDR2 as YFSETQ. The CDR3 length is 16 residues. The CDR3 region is CAGSVIPQSTNEKLFF. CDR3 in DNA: TGCGCCGGCAGCGTAATCCCACAGTCAACTAATGAAAAACTGTTTTTT.

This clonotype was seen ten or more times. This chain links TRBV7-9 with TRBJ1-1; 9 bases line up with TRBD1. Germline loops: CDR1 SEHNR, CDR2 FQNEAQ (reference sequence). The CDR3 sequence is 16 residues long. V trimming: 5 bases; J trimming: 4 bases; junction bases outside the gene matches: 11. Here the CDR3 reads CASSANRGLFGTEAFF. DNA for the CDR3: TGTGCCAGCAGCGCCAACAGGGGGCTGTTTGGCACTGAAGCTTTCTTT.

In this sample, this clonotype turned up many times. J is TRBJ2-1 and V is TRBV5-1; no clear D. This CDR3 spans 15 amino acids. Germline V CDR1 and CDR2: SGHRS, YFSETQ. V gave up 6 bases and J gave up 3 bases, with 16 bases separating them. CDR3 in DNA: TGCGCCAGCAACACCGCTGACCCCCGCTACAATGAGCAGTTCTTC. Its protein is CASNTADPRYNEQFF.

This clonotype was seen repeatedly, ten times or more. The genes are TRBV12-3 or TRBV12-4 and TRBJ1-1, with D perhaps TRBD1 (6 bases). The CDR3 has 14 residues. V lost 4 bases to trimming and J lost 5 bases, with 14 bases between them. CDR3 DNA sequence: TGTGCCAGCAGTTCGGGTACAGGGCTAACTGAAGCTTTCTTT. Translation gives CASSSGTGLTEAFF.

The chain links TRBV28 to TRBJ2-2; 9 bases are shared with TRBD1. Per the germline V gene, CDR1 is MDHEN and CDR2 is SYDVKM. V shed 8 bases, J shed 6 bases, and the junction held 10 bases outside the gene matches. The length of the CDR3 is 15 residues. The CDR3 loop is CASVVQGAAAGELFF. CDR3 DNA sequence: TGTGCCAGCGTAGTACAGGGGGCAGCGGCCGGGGAGCTGTTTTTT.

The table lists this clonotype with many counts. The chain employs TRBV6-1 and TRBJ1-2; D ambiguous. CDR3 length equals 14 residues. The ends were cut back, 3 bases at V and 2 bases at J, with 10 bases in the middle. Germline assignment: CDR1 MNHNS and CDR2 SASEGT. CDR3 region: CASSDSRANYGYTF. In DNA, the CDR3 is TGTGCCAGCAGTGACTCGAGGGCGAACTATGGCTACACCTTC.

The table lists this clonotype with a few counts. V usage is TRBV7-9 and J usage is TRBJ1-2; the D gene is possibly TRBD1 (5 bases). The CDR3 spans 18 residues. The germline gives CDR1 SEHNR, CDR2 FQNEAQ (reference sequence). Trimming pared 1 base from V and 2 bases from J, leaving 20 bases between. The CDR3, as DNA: TGTGCCAGCAGCTTAGTAGCCGCTTCTAGACAGCCCAACTATGGCTACACCTTC. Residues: CASSLVAASRQPNYGYTF.

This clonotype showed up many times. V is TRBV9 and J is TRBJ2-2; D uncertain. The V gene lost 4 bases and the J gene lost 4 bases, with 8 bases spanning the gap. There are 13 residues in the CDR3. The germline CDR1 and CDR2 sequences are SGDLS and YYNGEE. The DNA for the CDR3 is TGTGCCAGCAGCCCTTCAGGCACCGGGGAGCTGTTTTTT. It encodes CASSPSGTGELFF.

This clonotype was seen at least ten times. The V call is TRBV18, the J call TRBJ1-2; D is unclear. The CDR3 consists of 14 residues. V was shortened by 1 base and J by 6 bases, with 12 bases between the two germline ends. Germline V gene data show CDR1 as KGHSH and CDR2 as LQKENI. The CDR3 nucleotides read TGTGCCAGCTCACCACAGGACGCGGGGAATGGCTACACCTTC. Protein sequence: CASSPQDAGNGYTF.

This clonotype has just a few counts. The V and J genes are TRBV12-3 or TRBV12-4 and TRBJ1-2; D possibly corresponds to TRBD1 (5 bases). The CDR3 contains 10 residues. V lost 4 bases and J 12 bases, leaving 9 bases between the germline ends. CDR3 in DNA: TGTGCCAGCAGTTCCCGGGGCCACACCTTC. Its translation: CASSSRGHTF.

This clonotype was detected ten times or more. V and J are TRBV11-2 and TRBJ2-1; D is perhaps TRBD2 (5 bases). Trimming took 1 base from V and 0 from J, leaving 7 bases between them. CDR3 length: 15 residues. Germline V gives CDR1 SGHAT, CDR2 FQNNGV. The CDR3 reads CASSLGSGSYNEQFF. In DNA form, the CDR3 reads TGTGCCAGCAGCTTAGGAAGCGGCTCCTACAATGAGCAGTTCTTC.

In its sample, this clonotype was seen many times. CDR3 in DNA: TGTGCCAGCAGCCCTGGGGACAGGGGATCGTTTAGGGCCTACGAGCAGTACTTC. Translated: CASSPGDRGSFRAYEQYF. This sequence joins TRBV7-9 and TRBJ2-7; 10 nucleotides match TRBD1. V lost 5 bases, J lost 2 bases, and 15 bases stayed unmatched. Germline V gene lookup returns CDR1 SEHNR and CDR2 FQNEAQ (reference sequence). The CDR3 consists of 18 residues.

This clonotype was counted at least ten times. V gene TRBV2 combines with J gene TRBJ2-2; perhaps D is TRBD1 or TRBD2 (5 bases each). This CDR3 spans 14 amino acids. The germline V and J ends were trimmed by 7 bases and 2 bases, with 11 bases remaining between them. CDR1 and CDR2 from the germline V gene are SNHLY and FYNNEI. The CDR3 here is CASNPGRNTGELFF. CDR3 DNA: TGTGCCAGCAATCCAGGGAGAAACACCGGGGAGCTGTTTTTT.

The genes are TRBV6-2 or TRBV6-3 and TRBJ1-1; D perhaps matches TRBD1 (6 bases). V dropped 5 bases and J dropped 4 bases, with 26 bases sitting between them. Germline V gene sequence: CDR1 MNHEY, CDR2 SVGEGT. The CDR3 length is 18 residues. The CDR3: CASSHYLGRGARSTEAFF. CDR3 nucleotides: TGTGCCAGCAGTCACTATCTGGGGCGGGGGGCGCGGAGCACTGAAGCTTTCTTT.

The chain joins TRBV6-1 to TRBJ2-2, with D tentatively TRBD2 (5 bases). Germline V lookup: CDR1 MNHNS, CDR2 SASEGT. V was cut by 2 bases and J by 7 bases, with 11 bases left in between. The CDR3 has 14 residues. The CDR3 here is CASSEYGVNGELFF. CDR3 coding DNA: TGTGCCAGCAGTGAATACGGGGTTAACGGGGAGCTGTTTTTT.

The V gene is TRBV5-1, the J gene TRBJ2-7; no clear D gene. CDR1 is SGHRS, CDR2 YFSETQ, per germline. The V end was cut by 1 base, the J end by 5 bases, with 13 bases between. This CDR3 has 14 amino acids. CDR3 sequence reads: CASSLSPGNDEQYF. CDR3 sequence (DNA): TGCGCCAGCAGCTTGAGCCCAGGTAACGACGAGCAGTACTTC.

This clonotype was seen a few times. The CDR3 is CASSLVPTAGGPDTQYF. In nucleotides, the CDR3 is TGTGCCAGCAGCTTGGTCCCTACAGCGGGGGGGCCGGATACGCAGTATTTT. The J gene is TRBJ2-3, the V gene TRBV13, with 10 positions matching TRBD2. CDR1 is PRHDT and CDR2 is FYEKMQ in the germline V gene (reference sequence). V was clipped by 3 bases and J by 6 bases; unmatched bases: 12. CDR3 size: 17 residues.

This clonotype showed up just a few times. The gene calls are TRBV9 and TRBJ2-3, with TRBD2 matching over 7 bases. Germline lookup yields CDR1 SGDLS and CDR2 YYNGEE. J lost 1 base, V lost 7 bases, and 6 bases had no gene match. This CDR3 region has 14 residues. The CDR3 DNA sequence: TGTGCCAGCGGCTTGAGCGGGGGCACAGATACGCAGTATTTT. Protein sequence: CASGLSGGTDTQYF.

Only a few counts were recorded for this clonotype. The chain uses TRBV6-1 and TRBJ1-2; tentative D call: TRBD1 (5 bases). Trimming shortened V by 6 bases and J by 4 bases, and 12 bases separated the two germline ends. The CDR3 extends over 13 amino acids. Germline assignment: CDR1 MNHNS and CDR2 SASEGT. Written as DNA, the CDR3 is TGTGCCAGCAGGAAGGACAACTTCTATGGCTACACCTTC. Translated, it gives CASRKDNFYGYTF.

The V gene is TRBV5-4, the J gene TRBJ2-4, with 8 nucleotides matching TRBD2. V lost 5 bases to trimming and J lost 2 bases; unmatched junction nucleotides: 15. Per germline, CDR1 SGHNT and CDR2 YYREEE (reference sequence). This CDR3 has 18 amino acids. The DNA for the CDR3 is TGTGCCAGCAGTGAAATTCGGGGGGGCCTATCATCCAAAAACATTCAGTACTTC. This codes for CASSEIRGGLSSKNIQYF.

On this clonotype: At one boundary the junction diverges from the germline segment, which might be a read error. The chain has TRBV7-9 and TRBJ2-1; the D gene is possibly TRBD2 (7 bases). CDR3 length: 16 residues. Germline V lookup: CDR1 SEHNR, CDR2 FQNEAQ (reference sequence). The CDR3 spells CVSSGKQGLTYNEQFF. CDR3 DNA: TGTGTCAGCAGCGGGAAACAGGGCTTAACGTACAATGAGCAGTTCTTC.

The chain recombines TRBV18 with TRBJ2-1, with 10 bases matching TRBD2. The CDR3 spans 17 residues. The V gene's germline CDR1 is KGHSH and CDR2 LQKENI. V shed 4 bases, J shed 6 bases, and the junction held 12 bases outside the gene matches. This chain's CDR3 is CASSHFGAGGVRNEQFF. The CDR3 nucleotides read TGTGCCAGCTCACACTTCGGAGCGGGGGGGGTGCGCAATGAGCAGTTCTTC. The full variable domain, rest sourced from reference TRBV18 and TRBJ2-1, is NAGVMQNPRHLVRRRGQEARLRCSPMKGHSHVYWYRQLPEEGLKFMVYLQKENIIDESGMPKERFSAEFPKEGPSILRIQQVVRGDSAAYFCASSHFGAGGVRNEQFFGPGTRLTVL.

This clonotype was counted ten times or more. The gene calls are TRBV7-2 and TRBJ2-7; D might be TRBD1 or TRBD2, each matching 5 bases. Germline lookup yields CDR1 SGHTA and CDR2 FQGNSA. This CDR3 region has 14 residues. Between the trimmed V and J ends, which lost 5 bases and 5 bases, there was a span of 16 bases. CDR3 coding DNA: TGTGCCAGCAGCCCGGGACGCATGGTGGACGAGCAGTACTTC. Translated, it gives CASSPGRMVDEQYF.

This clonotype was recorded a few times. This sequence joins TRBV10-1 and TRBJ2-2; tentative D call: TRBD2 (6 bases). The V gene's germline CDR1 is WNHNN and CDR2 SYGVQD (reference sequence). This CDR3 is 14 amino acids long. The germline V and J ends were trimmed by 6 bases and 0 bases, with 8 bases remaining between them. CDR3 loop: CASRTSTNTGELFF. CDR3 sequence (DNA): TGCGCCAGCAGAACTAGCACGAACACCGGGGAGCTGTTTTTT.

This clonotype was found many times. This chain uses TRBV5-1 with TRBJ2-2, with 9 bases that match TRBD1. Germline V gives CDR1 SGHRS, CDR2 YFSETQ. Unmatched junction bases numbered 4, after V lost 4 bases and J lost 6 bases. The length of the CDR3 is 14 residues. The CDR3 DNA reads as TGCGCCAGCAGCCAAGGACAGGGGCCCGGGGAGCTGTTTTTT. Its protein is CASSQGQGPGELFF.

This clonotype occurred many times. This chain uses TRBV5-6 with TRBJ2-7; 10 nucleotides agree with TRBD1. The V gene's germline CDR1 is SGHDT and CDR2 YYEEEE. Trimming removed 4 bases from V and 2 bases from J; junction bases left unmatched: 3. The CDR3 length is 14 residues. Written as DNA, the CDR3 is TGTGCCAGCAGCGTCGGGACAGGGGCCTACGAGCAGTACTTC. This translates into CASSVGTGAYEQYF.